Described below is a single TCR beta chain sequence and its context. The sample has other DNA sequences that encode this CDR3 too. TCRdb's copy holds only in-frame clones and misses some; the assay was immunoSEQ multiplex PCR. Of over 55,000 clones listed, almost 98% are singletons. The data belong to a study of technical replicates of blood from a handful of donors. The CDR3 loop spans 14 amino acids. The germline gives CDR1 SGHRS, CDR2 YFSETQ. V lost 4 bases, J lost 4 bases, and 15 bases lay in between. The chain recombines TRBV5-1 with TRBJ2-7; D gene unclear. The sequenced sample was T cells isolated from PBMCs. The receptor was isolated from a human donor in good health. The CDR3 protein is CASSLRGSPYEQYF. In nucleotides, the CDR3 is TGCGCCAGCAGCCTGAGAGGATCGCCATACGAGCAGTACTTC.